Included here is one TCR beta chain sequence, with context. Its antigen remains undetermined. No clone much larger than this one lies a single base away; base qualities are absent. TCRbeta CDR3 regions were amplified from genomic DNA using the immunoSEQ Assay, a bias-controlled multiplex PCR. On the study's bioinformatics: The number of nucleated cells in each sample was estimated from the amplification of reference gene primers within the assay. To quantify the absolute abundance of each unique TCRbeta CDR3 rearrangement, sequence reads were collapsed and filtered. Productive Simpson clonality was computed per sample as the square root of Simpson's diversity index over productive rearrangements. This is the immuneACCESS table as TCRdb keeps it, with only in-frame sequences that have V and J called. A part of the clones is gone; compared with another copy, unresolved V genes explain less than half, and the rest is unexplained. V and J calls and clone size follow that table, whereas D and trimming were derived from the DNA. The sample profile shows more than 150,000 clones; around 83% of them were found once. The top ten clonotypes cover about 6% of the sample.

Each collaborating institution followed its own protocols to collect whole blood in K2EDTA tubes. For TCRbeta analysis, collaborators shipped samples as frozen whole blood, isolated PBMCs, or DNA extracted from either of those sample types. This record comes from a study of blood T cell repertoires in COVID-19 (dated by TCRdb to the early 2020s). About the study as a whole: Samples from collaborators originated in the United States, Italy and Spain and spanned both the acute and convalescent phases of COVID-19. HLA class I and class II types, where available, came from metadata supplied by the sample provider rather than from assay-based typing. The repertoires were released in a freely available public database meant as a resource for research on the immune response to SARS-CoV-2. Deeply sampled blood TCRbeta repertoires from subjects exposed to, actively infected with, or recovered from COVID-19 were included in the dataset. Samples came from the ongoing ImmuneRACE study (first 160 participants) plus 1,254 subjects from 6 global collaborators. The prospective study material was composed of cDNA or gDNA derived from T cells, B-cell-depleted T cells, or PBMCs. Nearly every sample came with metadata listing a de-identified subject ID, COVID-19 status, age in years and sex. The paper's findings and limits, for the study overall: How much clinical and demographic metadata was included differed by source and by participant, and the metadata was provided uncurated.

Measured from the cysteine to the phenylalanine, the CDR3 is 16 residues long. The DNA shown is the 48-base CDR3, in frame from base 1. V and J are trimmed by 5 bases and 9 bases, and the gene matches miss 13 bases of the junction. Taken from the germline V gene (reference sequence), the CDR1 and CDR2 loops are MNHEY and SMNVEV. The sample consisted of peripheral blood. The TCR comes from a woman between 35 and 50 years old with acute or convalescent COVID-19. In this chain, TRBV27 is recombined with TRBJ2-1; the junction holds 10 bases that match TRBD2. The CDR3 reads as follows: CASSLQQAGGLVEQFF. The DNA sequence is TGTGCCAGCAGTCTTCAACAAGCGGGAGGGCTCGTTGAGCAGTTCTTC.